This TCR beta chain was recorded in a study of cytomegalovirus exposure and HLA in healthy donors. Study background: Among about 179 million T cells, an earlier analysis found about 110 million unique TCR beta sequences. General study findings and limits: TCR beta sequences numbering some 17,000 were associated with HLA alleles at 0.05 false discovery rate in a later analysis.

A remark on this clone: As yet, its antigen is unknown.

PCR amplification relied on 60 Vbeta primers (plus 13 Jbeta primers). Sequencing used immunoSEQ multiplex PCR; TCRdb keeps in-frame clones, though not all of them. Among about 98,000 clones listed, roughly 70% were seen once. Germline V gene lookup returns CDR1 SGDLS and CDR2 YYNGEE. The CDR3 loop spans 13 amino acids. Trimming took 0 bases from V and 3 from J, leaving 7 bases between them. Specimen: PBMCs. This TCR came from a male donor in good health and CMV-seronegative. V is TRBV9 and J is TRBJ2-7; D not resolved. CDR3 in DNA: TGTGCCAGCAGCGTAGGAGGAAACTACGAGCAGTACTTC. This sequence encodes CASSVGGNYEQYF.